A single sample is the source of the 26 T cell receptor beta chains below, sequenced in a study of T cell clones after liver transplantation (dated by TCRdb to between 2019 and 2020). Library preparation used the immunoSEQ multiplex PCR assay. In TCRdb, the immuneACCESS table is reduced to in-frame sequences with V and J assigned. These tables do not hold every clone; where another copy was compared, an unresolved V gene accounts for under half, and the others remain unexplained. The table for this sample lists about 15,000 clones; more than 65% of them were counted only once. Approximately 30% of the sample belongs to the ten largest clones. The sequencing used CD8+ T cells from blood, collected around 44 months after liver transplant. These receptor sequences come from a human patient who received a liver transplant. Some T cells may derive from the graft donor when a transplant has been performed.

The genes are TRBV7-3 and TRBJ1-5; D not resolved. Germline-derived CDR1 and CDR2 are SGHTA and FQGTGA. Trimming stripped 1 base from V and 1 base from J, with 26 bases between. This CDR3 contains 21 residues. CDR3 residues: CASSLRRREAGFLFSNQPQHF. As DNA, the CDR3 is TGTGCCAGCAGCTTAAGGCGGAGAGAAGCAGGTTTTTTATTCAGCAATCAGCCCCAGCATTTT. The full variable domain, rest sourced from reference TRBV7-3 and TRBJ1-5, is GAGVSQTPSNKVTEKGKYVELRCDPISGHTALYWYRQSLGQGPEFLIYFQGTGAADDSGLPNDRFFAVRPEGSVSTLKIQRTERGDSAVYLCASSLRRREAGFLFSNQPQHFGDGTRLSIL.

The sample holds a few counts of this clone. The same CDR3 is also encoded by other DNA sequences in this sample. This sequence joins TRBV19 and TRBJ2-1, with no clear D. The germline CDR1 and CDR2 sequences are LNHDA and SQIVND (reference sequence). The CDR3 consists of 13 residues. V lost 1 base and J 3 bases, leaving 4 bases between the germline ends. CDR3 residues: CASSIGGYNEQFF. The CDR3 DNA reads as TGTGCCAGTAGTATAGGAGGCTACAATGAGCAGTTCTTC. The full variable domain, rest sourced from reference TRBV19 and TRBJ2-1, is DGGITQSPKYLFRKEGQNVTLSCEQNLNHDAMYWYRQDPGQGLRLIYYSQIVNDFQKGDIAEGYSVSREKKESFPLTVTSAQKNPTAFYLCASSIGGYNEQFFGPGTRLTVL.

The chain carries TRBV29-1 and TRBJ2-1; D remains ambiguous. This CDR3 comprises 12 residues. Per germline, CDR1 SQVTM and CDR2 ANQGSEA. The V gene lost 1 base and the J gene lost 7 bases, with 8 bases spanning the gap. CDR3 sequence reads: CSVEVKRNEQFF. CDR3 DNA sequence: TGCAGCGTTGAAGTTAAGAGGAATGAGCAGTTCTTC.

The chain employs TRBV4-3 and TRBJ2-5; D might be TRBD1 (5 bases). This CDR3 is built from 16 residues. The ends were cut back, 3 bases at V and 9 bases at J, with 23 bases in the middle. The germline gives CDR1 LGHNA, CDR2 YSLEER. CDR3 in DNA: TGCGCCAGCAGCCAGGGATTGGGGCAGATGTCCGCGGCCCAGTACTTC. It codes for CASSQGLGQMSAAQYF.

This chain uses TRBV19 with TRBJ2-1; TRBD1 or TRBD2 may be the D gene (6 bases each). In germline, CDR1 is LNHDA, CDR2 SQIVND (reference sequence). The CDR3 consists of 16 residues. The V and J ends lost 0 bases and 6 bases respectively, with 15 bases between them. The CDR3 protein is CASSIDRGLEFNEQFF. CDR3 nucleotide sequence: TGTGCCAGTAGTATAGATCGGGGGCTCGAATTCAATGAGCAGTTCTTC.

The chain has TRBV7-8 and TRBJ1-5; TRBD1 agrees at 7 bases. The germline V gene has CDR1 SGHVS and CDR2 FQNEAQ. J gave up 6 bases and V 5 bases, and 10 bases lay outside the gene matches. This CDR3 is built from 15 residues. The CDR3 protein is CASSSSDREVQPQHF. The CDR3 DNA reads as TGTGCCAGCAGCAGCTCCGACAGGGAGGTTCAGCCCCAGCATTTT.

The J gene is TRBJ2-7, the V gene TRBV5-6; no firm D call. Germline values: CDR1 SGHDT, CDR2 YYEEEE. Trimming removed 2 bases at V and 1 base at J, with 7 bases between. The CDR3 is 13 residues long. CDR3 residues: CASSFEVSYEQYF. The CDR3 coding sequence is TGTGCCAGCAGCTTCGAGGTTTCCTACGAGCAGTACTTC.

The rearrangement links TRBV9 to TRBJ2-7; D is unresolved. Per the germline V gene, CDR1 is SGDLS and CDR2 is YYNGEE. The CDR3 covers 14 residues. V lost 4 bases and J 4 bases, leaving 15 bases between the germline ends. The CDR3 spells CASSSVTGAYEQYF. The CDR3 coding sequence is TGTGCCAGCAGCTCCGTGACTGGCGCATACGAGCAGTACTTC.

The chain couples TRBV15 to TRBJ1-1; D not certain. The V end lost 2 bases, the J end lost 3 bases, and 16 bases lay between the germline ends. Germline V gene data show CDR1 as LNHNV and CDR2 as YYDKDF (reference sequence). The CDR3 covers 16 residues. The CDR3 DNA is TGTGCCACCAGCAGATCCCTGGAATTCGATTACACTGAAGCTTTCTTT. Translation gives CATSRSLEFDYTEAFF.

The V gene is TRBV6-5, the J gene TRBJ1-4, with D perhaps TRBD1 (5 bases). The germline V gene has CDR1 MNHEY and CDR2 SVGAGI. V lost 1 base to trimming and J lost 0 bases, with 6 bases between them. The CDR3 runs to 15 residues. The CDR3 sequence: CASSYLQATNEKLFF. For the CDR3, the DNA is TGTGCCAGCAGTTACTTACAGGCAACTAATGAAAAACTGTTTTTT.

The chain carries TRBV6-1 and TRBJ1-5, with TRBD1 matching over 8 bases. Germline V gene data show CDR1 as MNHNS and CDR2 as SASEGT. The CDR3 length is 17 residues. The trim removed 2 bases at V and 2 bases at J, leaving 8 bases unmatched. Here the CDR3 DNA reads TGTGCCAGCAGTGAACTCCACCCGACAGGGGGCAATCAGCCCCAGCATTTT. Translating it yields CASSELHPTGGNQPQHF.

The gene calls are TRBV5-4 and TRBJ2-3, with a tentative D call TRBD1 (6 bases). CDR3 length equals 16 residues. The germline V gene has CDR1 SGHNT and CDR2 YYREEE (reference sequence). V lost 3 bases and J lost 3, with 17 bases in between. CDR3 amino acids: CASSSAGAGVTDTQYF. The CDR3 DNA is TGTGCCAGCAGCTCCGCAGGGGCGGGTGTTACAGATACGCAGTATTTT. Drawing the rest from reference TRBV5-4 and TRBJ2-3, the complete variable domain is ETGVTQSPTHLIKTRGQQVTLRCSSQSGHNTVSWYQQALGQGPQFIFQYYREEENGRGNFPPRFSGLQFPNYSSELNVNALELDDSALYLCASSSAGAGVTDTQYFGPGTRLTVL.

Judged by abundance, this clone is medium-sized. This chain links TRBV4-3 with TRBJ1-1; possible D gene TRBD1, 6 bases. The CDR3 length is 17 residues. Deletions cut 0 bases from V and 3 bases from J, with 17 bases between. CDR1 is LGHNA, CDR2 YSLEER, per germline. The CDR3 region has the DNA TGCGCCAGCAGCCAAGAGGAGGACAGCTCCTGGGACACTGAAGCTTTCTTT. Encoded protein: CASSQEEDSSWDTEAFF.

The chain recombines TRBV10-3 with TRBJ2-1, with no clear D. Germline CDR1 and CDR2: ENHRY and SYGVKD. V lost 0 bases, J lost 5 bases, and 2 bases lay in between. The CDR3 contains 12 residues. The CDR3 loop is CAISESDNEQFF. For the CDR3, the DNA is TGTGCCATCAGTGAGTCGGACAATGAGCAGTTCTTC.

The chain combines TRBV5-5 with TRBJ2-2; D ambiguous. Germline CDR1 is SGHKS and CDR2 is YYEKEE (reference sequence). V lost 3 bases to trimming and J lost 6 bases, with 9 bases between them. There are 13 residues in the CDR3. CDR3: CASSSDIAGELFF. CDR3 DNA sequence: TGTGCCAGCAGCTCCGACATCGCCGGGGAGCTGTTTTTT.

The chain recombines TRBV7-9 with TRBJ2-3; D is undetermined. This CDR3 is built from 12 residues. The germline CDR1 and CDR2 sequences are SEHNR and FQNEAQ (reference sequence). The V end lost 6 bases, the J end lost 3 bases, and 7 bases lay between the germline ends. This chain's CDR3 is CASRLHTDTQYF. CDR3 DNA sequence: TGTGCCAGCAGATTACATACAGATACGCAGTATTTT.

This chain uses TRBV11-3 with TRBJ2-7; 8 nucleotides match TRBD1. Germline V gene sequence: CDR1 SGHNT, CDR2 YENEEA. This CDR3 has 19 amino acids. V trimming: 0 bases; J trimming: 3 bases; junction bases outside the gene matches: 16. The CDR3: CASSLEAEELPQGGYEQYF. In DNA form, the CDR3 reads TGTGCCAGCAGCTTAGAGGCAGAGGAGCTCCCACAGGGGGGCTACGAGCAGTACTTC.

V is TRBV27 and J is TRBJ2-1; 15 bases map to TRBD2. The CDR3 is made up of 18 amino acids. Germline assignment: CDR1 MNHEY and CDR2 SMNVEV (reference sequence). J lost 7 bases, V lost 3 bases, and 10 bases had no gene match. The DNA for the CDR3 is TGTGCCAGCAGTTTCAAGTATACCGGGACTAGCGGGAGGAATGAGCAGTTCTTC. Translation gives CASSFKYTGTSGRNEQFF.

This chain connects TRBV11-2 to TRBJ1-1; 10 nucleotides agree with TRBD1. The CDR3 consists of 15 residues. With 5 bases clipped from V and 7 bases from J, the junction kept 10 bases outside the gene matches. CDR1 is SGHAT and CDR2 is FQNNGV in the germline V gene. The CDR3 reads CASSTGTGESIEAFF. Written as DNA, the CDR3 is TGTGCCAGCAGCACCGGGACAGGGGAGTCTATTGAAGCTTTCTTT.

J is TRBJ2-1 and V is TRBV9; 7 bases match TRBD1. V gave up 4 bases and J gave up 5 bases; unmatched junction bases: 9. The CDR3 has 15 residues. Germline V lookup: CDR1 SGDLS, CDR2 YYNGEE. CDR3 region: CASSTGTALNNEQFF. The CDR3 DNA reads TGTGCCAGCAGCACCGGGACAGCCTTAAACAATGAGCAGTTCTTC. The entire variable domain, with the rest obtained from reference TRBV9 and TRBJ2-1, is as follows: DSGVTQTPKHLITATGQRVTLRCSPRSGDLSVYWYQQSLDQGLQFLIQYYNGEERAKGNILERFSAQQFPDLHSELNLSSLELGDSALYFCASSTGTALNNEQFFGPGTRLTVL.

The CDR3 sequence: CASSLTGGLTEAFF. CDR3 coding DNA: TGTGCCAGCAGCTTAACGGGGGGCCTCACTGAAGCTTTCTTT. The chain combines TRBV7-3 with TRBJ1-1, with D possibly matching TRBD1 (6 bases). Trimming removed 0 bases from V and 4 bases from J, with 9 bases in between. This CDR3 has 14 amino acids. Per germline, CDR1 SGHTA and CDR2 FQGTGA.

This rearrangement joins TRBV29-1 to TRBJ2-7, with 8 bases identical to TRBD1. V was pared by 2 bases and J by 2 bases, with 8 bases of the junction left unmatched. The CDR3 extends over 15 amino acids. Germline CDR1 and CDR2: SQVTM and ANQGSEA. The CDR3 coding sequence is TGCAGCGTTGAAATACCGGGACAGGTTACCTACGAGCAGTACTTC. This codes for CSVEIPGQVTYEQYF.

In its sample, this clone was seen once. This chain uses TRBV10-1 with TRBJ1-3, with D unresolved. Germline CDR1 and CDR2: WNHNN and SYGVQD (reference sequence). The CDR3 consists of 15 residues. V lost 3 bases to trimming and J lost 0 bases, with 9 bases between them. CDR3 loop: CASSDGPNSGNTIYF. CDR3 nucleotides: TGCGCCAGCAGTGATGGACCGAACTCTGGAAACACCATATATTTT.

This rearrangement joins TRBV9 to TRBJ1-5; D unclear. V was shortened by 0 bases and J by 5 bases, with 9 bases between the two germline ends. There are 14 residues in the CDR3. Germline CDR1 reads SGDLS; CDR2 reads YYNGEE. CDR3 region: CASSVGVADQPQHF. CDR3 DNA sequence: TGTGCCAGCAGCGTAGGGGTAGCAGATCAGCCCCAGCATTTT.

This clone has a handful of counts. J is TRBJ1-2 and V is TRBV28; TRBD1 might be the D (5 bases). Germline loops: CDR1 MDHEN, CDR2 SYDVKM. V dropped 3 bases and J dropped 7 bases, with 12 bases sitting between them. There are 13 residues in the CDR3. The CDR3 sequence is CASSLQPGGGYTF. CDR3 DNA: TGTGCCAGCAGTTTGCAACCGGGGGGTGGCTACACCTTC.

The table lists this clone with a count of one. The chain couples TRBV27 to TRBJ2-7; D perhaps matches TRBD2 (7 bases). The CDR3 length is 15 residues. V lost 2 bases and J 7 bases, leaving 18 bases between the germline ends. Germline-derived CDR1 and CDR2 are MNHEY and SMNVEV (reference sequence). Written as DNA, the CDR3 is TGTGCCAGCAGTTTAATAAGGGGGGGTGACGGTGAGCAGTACTTC. The encoded protein is CASSLIRGGDGEQYF.